This TCR beta chain was documented in a study of tumor-infiltrating lymphocytes in primary liver carcinoma. Starting material of approximately 500 ng total RNA yielded TCR beta cDNA via a constant-region primer. Researchers made the TCR beta libraries by running three nested multiplex PCR rounds with slightly modified ARM-PCR. Investigators reported that the first two PCR rounds, at 10 to 11 cycles each, used TRBV1-TRBV30 forward primers with a C-beta reverse primer. TCRdb reprocessed the multiplex PCR reads with MiXCR, giving one entry per CDR3 protein. The table shows 200,000 or so distinct CDR3 sequences, with less than 75% occurring only once. This clonotype appeared a few times. Unsorted whole blood supplied the RNA, and germline DNA was extracted too. This CDR3 spans 19 amino acids.

The chain joins TRBV21-1 to TRBJ1-1; the table's D gene call, TRBD1, was not cross checked with the DNA. TRBV21-1 is termed a pseudogene. The receptor was derived from an older woman with primary liver carcinoma and hepatitis B virus infection. Material: peripheral blood. CDR3 amino acids: CARSYPGTFDINKNTEAFF. CDR3 nucleotide sequence: TGTGCCAGAAGCTATCCGGGGACCTTCGACATCAACAAGAACACTGAAGCTTTCTTT.